This paragraph reports one T cell receptor beta chain. Its antigen is unidentified. V was shortened by 6 bases and J by 2 bases, with 11 bases between the two germline ends. Per the germline V gene, CDR1 is MNHNS and CDR2 is SASEGT. The CDR3 has 15 residues. The cDNA was generated through 5'RACE incorporating 10-nucleotide random UMIs. TCRdb ran MiXCR on the 5' RACE reads and lists one entry per CDR3 protein. The sample has 60,000 to 85,000 distinct CDR3 sequences, around 4.6% seen once. The data were obtained in a study of neurological immune-mediated disorders. Overall study context: Among the approximately 35 patients with multiple sclerosis, roughly 30 were relapsing-remitting, while 3 were secondary progressive.

General study findings and limits: Phylogenetic grouping assigned the repertoires of 18 of 34 multiple sclerosis patients to a single cluster of related CDR3 sequences. This cluster may be a repertoire-level signature.

Sequencing used PBMCs. This sequence joins TRBV6-1 and TRBJ2-6; no clear D gene. This clonotype was sampled from a woman aged 25-40 years with multiple sclerosis. CDR3 coding DNA: TGTGCCAGCAGATTAGCCGCGGCTGGGGCCAACGTCCTGACTTTC. Translating it yields CASRLAAAGANVLTF.